The 11 T cell receptor beta chains listed next were all sequenced from one sample in a study of T cells in localized non-small cell lung cancer. Data came from immunoSEQ multiplex PCR; TCRdb stores just in-frame clones and leaves some out. Here the sample spans around 33,000 clones, about 90% being singletons. Sample: peripheral blood, taken before any cancer treatment. All receptors come from a female donor older than 55 with stage I lung adenocarcinoma.

V and J are TRBV11-3 and TRBJ2-2; 7 bases fit TRBD1. J gave up 1 base and V 3 bases, and 5 bases lay outside the gene matches. Germline V gene data show CDR1 as SGHNT and CDR2 as YENEEA. The CDR3 sequence is 16 residues long. CDR3 in DNA: TGTGCCAGCAGCTTGGTTACAGGGGTGAACACCGGGGAGCTGTTTTTT. The encoded protein is CASSLVTGVNTGELFF.

This clone has a single count. The chain recombines TRBV27 with TRBJ2-1, with D tentatively TRBD1 or TRBD2 (6 bases each). Germline-derived CDR1 and CDR2 are MNHEY and SMNVEV (reference sequence). The CDR3 runs to 16 residues. The V end was cut by 4 bases, the J end by 4 bases, with 17 bases between. The CDR3 sequence is CASSSEGGRYYNEQFF. For the CDR3, the DNA is TGTGCCAGCAGTTCGGAGGGGGGAAGGTATTACAATGAGCAGTTCTTC.

CDR3 in DNA: TGTGCCAGCAGTTTATCGTCAGGACTAGGCTACGAGCAGTACTTC. The encoded protein is CASSLSSGLGYEQYF. This chain uses TRBV27 with TRBJ2-7; 7 bases match TRBD2. Germline assignment: CDR1 MNHEY and CDR2 SMNVEV (reference sequence). The CDR3 runs to 15 residues. V gave up 0 bases and J gave up 3 bases; unmatched junction bases: 5.

A few counts support this clone. This chain uses TRBV2 with TRBJ1-2, with D hard to call. Trimming cost V 4 bases and J 7 bases, with 13 bases left between them. CDR1 is SNHLY and CDR2 is FYNNEI in the germline V gene. There are 13 residues in the CDR3. CDR3 nucleotides: TGTGCCAGCAGTGTAGGACCTACTCCTGGCTACACCTTC. It translates to CASSVGPTPGYTF.

J is TRBJ2-5 and V is TRBV19, with D perhaps matching TRBD1 (5 bases). V lost 5 bases to trimming and J lost 5 bases, with 18 bases between them. Germline lookup yields CDR1 LNHDA and CDR2 SQIVND (reference sequence). The CDR3 contains 15 residues. CDR3 nucleotides: TGTGCCAGTAGTTTAAGGGGTTTAAAGGAGGAGACCCAGTACTTC. Translating gives CASSLRGLKEETQYF.

The chain uses TRBV19 and TRBJ1-5; maybe TRBD1 (6 bases). Trimming shortened V by 11 bases and J by 4 bases, and 15 bases separated the two germline ends. The CDR3 sequence is 13 residues long. Germline V CDR1 and CDR2: LNHDA, SQIVND (reference sequence). The CDR3 DNA reads as TGTGCCCGAGGGCAGGGGCCTAATCAGCCCCAGCATTTT. Translation gives CARGQGPNQPQHF.

The chain combines TRBV5-1 with TRBJ2-5; D perhaps matches TRBD1 (5 bases). V was clipped by 4 bases and J by 0 bases, with 13 bases between them. From germline, CDR1 is SGHRS and CDR2 YFSETQ. The CDR3 loop spans 15 amino acids. The CDR3 nucleotides are TGCGCCAGCAGCCCAGGGTTTCCGTACCAAGAGACCCAGTACTTC. This codes for CASSPGFPYQETQYF.

The gene calls are TRBV10-1 and TRBJ2-3; D gene unclear. Trimming removed 9 bases at V and 11 bases at J, with 9 bases between. CDR3 size: 9 residues. Germline V gene lookup returns CDR1 WNHNN and CDR2 SYGVQD (reference sequence). The chain's CDR3 is CASTLGQYF. For the CDR3, the DNA is TGCGCCAGTACCTTGGGGCAGTATTTT.

The V gene is TRBV29-1, the J gene TRBJ2-5; 7 bases match TRBD1. The CDR3 is 14 amino acids. Germline CDR1 is SQVTM and CDR2 is ANQGSEA. V lost 7 bases to trimming and J lost 2 bases; unmatched junction nucleotides: 10. CDR3 nucleotide sequence: TGCAGCGCCACGGACAGGCAAGCACAAGAGACCCAGTACTTC. This sequence encodes CSATDRQAQETQYF.

The V gene is TRBV11-2, the J gene TRBJ1-1; TRBD1 aligns across 7 bases. J lost 0 bases, V lost 2 bases, and 9 bases had no gene match. The CDR3 has 17 residues. Germline V gene data show CDR1 as SGHAT and CDR2 as FQNNGV. The CDR3, as DNA: TGTGCCAGCAGCTTAATATCGGGACAGAACATGAACACTGAAGCTTTCTTT. It specifies CASSLISGQNMNTEAFF.

V and J are TRBV5-8 and TRBJ1-1; the D is unclear. The CDR3 length is 14 residues. Trimming removed 2 bases from V and 3 bases from J, with 11 bases in between. The V gene's germline CDR1 is SGHTS and CDR2 YDEGEE. The CDR3 reads CASSFSAVYTEAFF. The CDR3 nucleotides are TGTGCCAGCAGCTTCAGCGCAGTGTACACTGAAGCTTTCTTT.